Following are 7 T cell receptor beta chains from one sample sequenced in a study of untreated major depressive disorder. Study-level findings and limits: Compared with controls, depressed patients showed more TRBV05-01 (Vbeta 5.1) usage in CD4+ T cells.

Antigen specificity for these receptors is unknown. This table comes from immunoSEQ multiplex PCR, and its TCRdb copy is limited to in-frame clones, with some not included. The table lists about 27,000 clones, roughly nine tenths of them singletons. What was sequenced was CD4+ T cells from PBMCs. The receptor set was obtained from a woman in her 30s with major depressive disorder.

The chain combines TRBV5-5 with TRBJ1-5; D ambiguous. Per the germline V gene, CDR1 is SGHKS and CDR2 is YYEKEE (reference sequence). CDR3 length: 17 amino acids. Trimming pared 1 base from V and 0 bases from J, leaving 14 bases between. Written as DNA, the CDR3 is TGTGCCAGCAGCTTGAGGCCACCGGAAAATAGCAATCAGCCCCAGCATTTT. Amino acid sequence: CASSLRPPENSNQPQHF.

This sequence joins TRBV2 and TRBJ2-7, with a possible D match to TRBD1 (5 bases). The V end was cut by 7 bases, the J end by 4 bases, with 11 bases between. Germline V gene lookup returns CDR1 SNHLY and CDR2 FYNNEI. CDR3 size: 12 residues. The DNA of the CDR3 is TGTGCCAGCACCACAGGATTTTACGAGCAGTACTTC. Encoded protein: CASTTGFYEQYF.

The chain links TRBV18 to TRBJ2-1; the D gene is possibly TRBD1 (5 bases). The germline V and J ends were trimmed by 1 base and 5 bases, with 15 bases remaining between them. Germline V gene lookup returns CDR1 KGHSH and CDR2 LQKENI. The CDR3 runs 16 residues. The CDR3 nucleotides are TGTGCCAGCTCACCACAGACAGTTCTGTCTAACAATGAGCAGTTCTTC. As protein: CASSPQTVLSNNEQFF.

The chain employs TRBV18 and TRBJ1-2, with 9 nucleotides matching TRBD1. After removal of 3 bases from V and 3 bases from J, the junction contained 5 bases not matched to a gene. Germline V CDR1 and CDR2: KGHSH, LQKENI. CDR3 length equals 15 residues. The CDR3 loop reads CASSPIQGADYGYTF. The CDR3 DNA reads as TGTGCCAGCTCACCCATACAGGGGGCCGACTATGGCTACACCTTC.

J is TRBJ2-1 and V is TRBV11-2; D ambiguous. The CDR3 is 13 amino acids. V lost 1 base to trimming and J lost 7 bases, with 8 bases between them. Germline V lookup: CDR1 SGHAT, CDR2 FQNNGV. CDR3 amino acids: CASSLVAENEQFF. The CDR3 bases are TGTGCCAGCAGCTTAGTGGCAGAGAATGAGCAGTTCTTC.

V is TRBV5-1 and J is TRBJ2-7; 10 bases line up with TRBD1. After removal of 3 bases from V and 5 bases from J, the junction contained 2 bases not matched to a gene. The CDR3 totals 13 residues. Germline V gene data show CDR1 as SGHRS and CDR2 as YFSETQ. CDR3 in amino acids: CASSSDRGDEQYF. The DNA of the CDR3 is TGCGCCAGCAGCTCGGACAGGGGGGACGAGCAGTACTTC.

This chain joins TRBV5-6 and TRBJ2-1, with D perhaps matching TRBD1 or TRBD2 (5 bases each). The CDR3 totals 15 residues. Looked up from germline, CDR1 is SGHDT and CDR2 is YYEEEE. The V and J ends lost 0 bases and 4 bases respectively, with 11 bases between them. Here the CDR3 reads CASSLGPGSYNEQFF. The CDR3 region has the DNA TGTGCCAGCAGCTTGGGTCCAGGGAGTTACAATGAGCAGTTCTTC.